At least ten counts were recorded for the clone carrying this T cell receptor (beta chain). Its matching antigen is unknown. This sample was included in a study of spatial heterogeneity in lung cancer. Study-wide context: On average, each unique TCR and UMI combination appeared more than ten times in raw reads. Points from the study as a whole: Tumor mutation counts were tracked by expanded intratumoral alpha and beta TCR counts.

As for time point: sample taken at primary tumor resection. 72 TRACERx patients with early, untreated non-small cell lung cancer donated samples. The sequenced material consisted of unsorted whole RNA from tumor, nontumor lung or frozen PBMC. Unique molecular identifiers tagged every individual TCR cDNA molecule. One entry per CDR3 protein results from TCRdb running MiXCR on the 5' RACE reads. The sample yields roughly 8,400 distinct CDR3 sequences, less than 15% seen once. CDR3 length: 16 amino acids. Germline lookup yields CDR1 MDHEN and CDR2 SYDVKM. V lost 4 bases and J 1 base, leaving 11 bases between the germline ends.

The chain joins TRBV28 to TRBJ2-6; D could derive from TRBD1 or TRBD2 (5 bases each). This specimen was lung tumor tissue, taken at surgery. The TCR originated in a male donor with early-stage non-small cell lung cancer. CDR3 in amino acids: CASSSGATSGANVLTF. CDR3 nucleotides: TGTGCCAGCAGTTCCGGGGCCACTTCTGGGGCCAACGTCCTGACTTTC.